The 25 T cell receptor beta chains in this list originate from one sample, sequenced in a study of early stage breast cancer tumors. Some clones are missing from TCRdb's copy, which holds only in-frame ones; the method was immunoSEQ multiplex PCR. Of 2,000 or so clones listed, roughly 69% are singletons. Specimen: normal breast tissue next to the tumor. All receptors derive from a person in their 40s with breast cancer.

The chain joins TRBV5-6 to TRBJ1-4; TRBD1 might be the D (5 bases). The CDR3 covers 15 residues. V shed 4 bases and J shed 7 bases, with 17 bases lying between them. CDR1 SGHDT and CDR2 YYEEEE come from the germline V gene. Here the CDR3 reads CASSAPGIEGEKLFF. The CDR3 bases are TGTGCCAGCAGCGCCCCAGGGATTGAAGGTGAAAAACTGTTTTTT.

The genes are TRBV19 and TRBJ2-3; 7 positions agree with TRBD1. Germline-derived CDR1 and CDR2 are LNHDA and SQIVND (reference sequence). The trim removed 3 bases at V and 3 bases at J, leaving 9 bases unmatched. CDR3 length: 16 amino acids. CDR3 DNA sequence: TGTGCCAGTAGTATTGGGGACAGAAGGTTGACAGATACGCAGTATTTT. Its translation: CASSIGDRRLTDTQYF.

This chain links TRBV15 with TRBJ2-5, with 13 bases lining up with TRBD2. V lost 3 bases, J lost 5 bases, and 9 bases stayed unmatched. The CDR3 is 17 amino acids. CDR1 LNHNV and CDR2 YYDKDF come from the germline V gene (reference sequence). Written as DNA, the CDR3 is TGTGCCACCAGCAGCAAAGGACTAGCGGGAGATGGGGAGACCCAGTACTTC. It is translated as CATSSKGLAGDGETQYF.

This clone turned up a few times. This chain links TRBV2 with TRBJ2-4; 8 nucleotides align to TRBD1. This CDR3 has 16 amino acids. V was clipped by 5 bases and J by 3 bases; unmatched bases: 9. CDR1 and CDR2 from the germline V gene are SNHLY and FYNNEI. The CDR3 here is CASSNGQGGVKNIQYF. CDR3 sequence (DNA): TGTGCCAGCAGTAATGGACAGGGTGGGGTCAAAAACATTCAGTACTTC.

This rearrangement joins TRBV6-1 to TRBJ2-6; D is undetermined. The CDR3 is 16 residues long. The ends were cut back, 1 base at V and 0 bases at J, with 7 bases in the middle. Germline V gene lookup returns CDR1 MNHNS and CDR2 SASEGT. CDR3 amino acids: CASSEEFGSGANVLTF. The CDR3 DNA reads TGTGCCAGCAGTGAAGAATTTGGCTCTGGGGCCAACGTCCTGACTTTC.

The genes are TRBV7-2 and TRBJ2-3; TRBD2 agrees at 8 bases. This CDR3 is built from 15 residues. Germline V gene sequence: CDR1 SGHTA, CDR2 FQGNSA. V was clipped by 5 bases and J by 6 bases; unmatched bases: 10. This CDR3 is CASSKTSVASDTQYF. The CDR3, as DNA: TGTGCCAGCAGCAAGACTAGCGTTGCATCGGATACGCAGTATTTT.

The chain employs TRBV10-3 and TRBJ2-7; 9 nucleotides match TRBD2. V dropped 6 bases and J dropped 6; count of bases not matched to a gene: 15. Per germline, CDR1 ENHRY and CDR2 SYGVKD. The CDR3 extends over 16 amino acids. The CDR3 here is CAIRAFSGLARGEQYF. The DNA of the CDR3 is TGTGCCATCAGGGCTTTTTCAGGACTAGCGAGGGGCGAGCAGTACTTC.

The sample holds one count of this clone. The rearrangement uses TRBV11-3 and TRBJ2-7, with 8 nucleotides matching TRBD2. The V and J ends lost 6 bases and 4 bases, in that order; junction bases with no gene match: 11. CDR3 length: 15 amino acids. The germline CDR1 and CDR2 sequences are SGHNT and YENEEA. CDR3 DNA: TGTGCCAGCAGTCCGGGGGGGGACGGAAGGTACGAGCAGTACTTC. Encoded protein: CASSPGGDGRYEQYF.

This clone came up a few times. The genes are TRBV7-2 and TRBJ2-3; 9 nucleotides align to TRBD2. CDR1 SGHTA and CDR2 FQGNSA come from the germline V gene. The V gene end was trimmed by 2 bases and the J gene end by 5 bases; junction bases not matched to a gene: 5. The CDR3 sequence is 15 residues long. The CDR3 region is CASSLTSGQVDTQYF. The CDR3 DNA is TGTGCCAGCAGCTTAACTAGCGGGCAGGTAGATACGCAGTATTTT.

CDR3 in amino acids: CASSRQAVGTEAFF. The DNA for the CDR3 is TGTGCCAGCAGTCGACAGGCGGTGGGCACTGAAGCTTTCTTT. The chain joins TRBV6-5 to TRBJ1-1; D possibly corresponds to TRBD1 (6 bases). The CDR3 extends over 14 amino acids. Trimming took off 5 bases at V and 4 bases at J, with 14 bases between the two ends. Germline V gives CDR1 MNHEY, CDR2 SVGAGI.

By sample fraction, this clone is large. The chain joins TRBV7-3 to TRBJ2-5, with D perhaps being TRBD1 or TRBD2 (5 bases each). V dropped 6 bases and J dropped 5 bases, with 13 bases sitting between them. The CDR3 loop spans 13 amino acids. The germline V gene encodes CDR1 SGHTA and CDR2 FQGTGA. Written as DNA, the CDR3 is TGTGCCAGCAGTCAGGGCGGGTGGGAGACCCAGTACTTC. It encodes CASSQGGWETQYF.

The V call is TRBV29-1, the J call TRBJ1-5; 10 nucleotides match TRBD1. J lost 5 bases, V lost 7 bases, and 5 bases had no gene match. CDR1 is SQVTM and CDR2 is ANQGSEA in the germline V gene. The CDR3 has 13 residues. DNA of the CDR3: TGCAGCGGACAGACAGGGGGCGATCAGCCCCAGCATTTT. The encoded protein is CSGQTGGDQPQHF.

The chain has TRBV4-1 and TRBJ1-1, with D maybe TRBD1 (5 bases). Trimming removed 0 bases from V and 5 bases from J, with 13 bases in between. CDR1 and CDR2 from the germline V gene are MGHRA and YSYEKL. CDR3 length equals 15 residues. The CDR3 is CASSQERGEGTEAFF. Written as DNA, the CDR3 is TGCGCCAGCAGCCAAGAACGGGGGGAGGGGACTGAAGCTTTCTTT.

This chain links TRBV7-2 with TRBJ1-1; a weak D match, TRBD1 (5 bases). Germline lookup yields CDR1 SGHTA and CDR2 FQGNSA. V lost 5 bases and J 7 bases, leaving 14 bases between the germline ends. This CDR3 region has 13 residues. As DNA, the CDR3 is TGTGCCAGCAGCCAAGACAGAGTAGGTGAAGCTTTCTTT. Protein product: CASSQDRVGEAFF.

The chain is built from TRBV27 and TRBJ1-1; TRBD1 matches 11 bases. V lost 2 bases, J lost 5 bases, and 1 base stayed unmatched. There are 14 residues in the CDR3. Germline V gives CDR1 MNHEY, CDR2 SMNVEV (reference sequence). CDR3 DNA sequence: TGTGCCAGCAGTTTAGGGACAGGGGGAACTGAAGCTTTCTTT. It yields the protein CASSLGTGGTEAFF.

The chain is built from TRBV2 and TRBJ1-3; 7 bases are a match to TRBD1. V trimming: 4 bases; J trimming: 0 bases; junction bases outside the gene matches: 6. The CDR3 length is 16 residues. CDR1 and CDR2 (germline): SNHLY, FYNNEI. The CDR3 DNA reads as TGTGCCAGCAGTGTCCAGACAGGGCGCTCTGGAAACACCATATATTTT. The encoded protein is CASSVQTGRSGNTIYF.

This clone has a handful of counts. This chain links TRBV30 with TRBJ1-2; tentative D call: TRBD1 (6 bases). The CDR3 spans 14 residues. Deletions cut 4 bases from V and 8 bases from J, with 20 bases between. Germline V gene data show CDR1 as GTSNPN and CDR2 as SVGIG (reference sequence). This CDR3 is CAWMLWGRPEGYTF. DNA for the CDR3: TGTGCCTGGATGTTATGGGGGCGACCTGAGGGCTACACCTTC.

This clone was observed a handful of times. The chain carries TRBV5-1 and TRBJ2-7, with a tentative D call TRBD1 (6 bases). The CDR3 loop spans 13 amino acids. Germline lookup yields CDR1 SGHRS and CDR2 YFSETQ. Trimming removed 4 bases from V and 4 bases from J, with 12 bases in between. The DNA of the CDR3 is TGCGCCAGCAGCGTCGGGACATTTTACGAGCAGTACTTC. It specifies CASSVGTFYEQYF.

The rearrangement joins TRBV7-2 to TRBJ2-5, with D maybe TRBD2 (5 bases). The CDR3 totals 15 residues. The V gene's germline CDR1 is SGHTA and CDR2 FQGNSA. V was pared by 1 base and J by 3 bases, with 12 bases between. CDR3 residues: CASSLGGSGKETQYF. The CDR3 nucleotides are TGTGCCAGCAGCTTAGGGGGTTCGGGGAAAGAGACCCAGTACTTC.

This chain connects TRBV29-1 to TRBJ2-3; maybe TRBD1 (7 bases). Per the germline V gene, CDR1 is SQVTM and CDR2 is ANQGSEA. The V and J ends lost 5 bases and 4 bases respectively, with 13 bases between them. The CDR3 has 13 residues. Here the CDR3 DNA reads TGCAGCGTTCAGGGGGGCCCGGCAGATACGCAGTATTTT. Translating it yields CSVQGGPADTQYF.

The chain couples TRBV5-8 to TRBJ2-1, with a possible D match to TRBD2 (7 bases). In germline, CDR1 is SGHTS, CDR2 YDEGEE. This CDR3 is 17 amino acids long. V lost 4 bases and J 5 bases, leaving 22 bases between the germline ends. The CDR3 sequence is CASSPFWVGGRNNEQFF. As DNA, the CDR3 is TGTGCCAGCAGCCCCTTTTGGGTCGGGGGGCGCAACAATGAGCAGTTCTTC.

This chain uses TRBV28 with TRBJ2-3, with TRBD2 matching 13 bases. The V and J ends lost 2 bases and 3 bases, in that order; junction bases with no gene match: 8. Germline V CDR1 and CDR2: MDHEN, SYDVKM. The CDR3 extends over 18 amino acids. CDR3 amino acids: CASSLGTGLAGITDTQYF. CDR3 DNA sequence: TGTGCCAGCAGTTTAGGTACGGGACTAGCGGGGATAACAGATACGCAGTATTTT.

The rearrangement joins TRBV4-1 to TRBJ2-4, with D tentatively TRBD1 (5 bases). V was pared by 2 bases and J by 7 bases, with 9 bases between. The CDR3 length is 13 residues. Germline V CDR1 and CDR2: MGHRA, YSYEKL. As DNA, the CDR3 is TGCGCCAGCAGCCAAACCTCAGGGAACATTCAGTACTTC. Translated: CASSQTSGNIQYF.

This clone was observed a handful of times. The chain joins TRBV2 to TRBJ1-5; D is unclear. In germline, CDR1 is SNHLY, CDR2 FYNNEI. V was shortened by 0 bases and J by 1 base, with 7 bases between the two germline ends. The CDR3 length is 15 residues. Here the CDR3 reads CASSEAHASNQPQHF. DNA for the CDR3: TGTGCCAGCAGTGAAGCTCATGCCAGCAATCAGCCCCAGCATTTT.

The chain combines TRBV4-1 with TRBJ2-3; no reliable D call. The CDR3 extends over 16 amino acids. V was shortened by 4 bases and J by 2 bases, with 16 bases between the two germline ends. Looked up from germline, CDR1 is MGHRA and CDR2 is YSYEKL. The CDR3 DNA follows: TGCGCCAGCAGCCGAATACAACTGGGGTCCACAGATACGCAGTATTTT. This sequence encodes CASSRIQLGSTDTQYF.